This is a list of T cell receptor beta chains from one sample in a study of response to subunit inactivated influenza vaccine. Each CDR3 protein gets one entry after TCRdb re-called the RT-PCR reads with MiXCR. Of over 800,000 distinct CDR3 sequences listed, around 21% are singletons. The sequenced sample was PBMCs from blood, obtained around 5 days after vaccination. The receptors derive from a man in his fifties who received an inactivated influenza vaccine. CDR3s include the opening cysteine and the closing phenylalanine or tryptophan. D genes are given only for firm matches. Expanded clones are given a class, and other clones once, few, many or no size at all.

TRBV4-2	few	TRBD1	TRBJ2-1	CASSHDRGRNEQFF	TGTGCCAGCAGCCACGACAGGGGGCGGAATGAGCAGTTCTTC
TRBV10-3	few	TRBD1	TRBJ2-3	CAISKLQGVADTQYF	TGTGCCATCAGCAAACTACAGGGGGTGGCAGATACGCAGTATTTT
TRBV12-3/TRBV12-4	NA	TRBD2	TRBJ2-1	CAITSGSAYNEQFF	TGTGCCATCACTAGCGGGAGCGCCTACAATGAGCAGTTCTTC
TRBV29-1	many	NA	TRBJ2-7	CSVEDPGPPYEQYF	TGCAGCGTTGAAGATCCGGGACCTCCTTACGAGCAGTACTTC
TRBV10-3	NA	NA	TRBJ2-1	CAISEHGMGGPYNEQFF	TGTGCCATCAGTGAACATGGTATGGGAGGCCCCTACAATGAGCAGTTCTTC
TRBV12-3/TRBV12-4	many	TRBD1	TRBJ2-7	CASSRQGNSYEQYF	TGTGCCAGCAGCCGACAGGGTAACTCCTACGAGCAGTACTTC
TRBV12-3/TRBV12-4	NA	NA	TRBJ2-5	CASSLWGPPYF	TGTGCCAGCAGTTTGTGGGGCCCGCCCTACTTC
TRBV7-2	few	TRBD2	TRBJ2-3	CASSANGLGDTQYF	TGTGCCAGCAGCGCAAACGGACTAGGTGATACGCAGTATTTT
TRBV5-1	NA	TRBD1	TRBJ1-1	CASHDSTGGTEAFF	TGCGCCAGCCATGATTCTACAGGGGGCACTGAAGCTTTCTTT
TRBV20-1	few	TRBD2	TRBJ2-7	CSAKGLAGAYEQYF	TGCAGTGCTAAGGGACTAGCGGGAGCCTACGAGCAGTACTTC
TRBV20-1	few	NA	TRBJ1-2	CSARVRGGRFGYTF	TGCAGTGCTAGAGTAAGGGGGGGACGATTTGGCTACACCTTC